This TCR beta chain was sequenced in a study of T-cell reconstitution after alpha-beta-depleted transplantation in children. Study-wide points: Reportedly, alpha-beta T cells present about two months post-transplant originated from several hundred expanded clones of graft origin. There were some patients whose high TCRbeta diversity at day 60 came from surviving recipient T cells and thymic progenitors. T-cell counts and diversity at one year post-transplant came mainly from newly produced T cells.

To note about this clonotype: Its target is unknown.

Germline lookup yields CDR1 KGHSH and CDR2 LQKENI. This CDR3 spans 15 amino acids. V lost 2 bases, J lost 1 base, and 10 bases lay in between. Preparation of the TCRbeta library was carried out with unique molecular identifiers. One entry per CDR3 protein, called by TCRdb with MiXCR from the PCR reads. The table lists about a million distinct CDR3 sequences, 25% to 30% of them singletons. This TCR was recovered from a boy younger than two who had a stem cell transplant for SCID, so the T cells may come from the graft donor. The genes are TRBV18 and TRBJ2-3; D unresolved. This specimen was PBMCs, mostly from graft donor cells, taken 360 days after TCRalphabeta/CD19-depleted stem cell transplant. DNA of the CDR3: TGTGCCAGCTCACCAGACGGGCGGCGCACAGATACGCAGTATTTT. Protein sequence: CASSPDGRRTDTQYF. The variable domain in full, with the rest retrieved from reference TRBV18 and TRBJ2-3, is NAGVMQNPRHLVRRRGQEARLRCSPMKGHSHVYWYRQLPEEGLKFMVYLQKENIIDESGMPKERFSAEFPKEGPSILRIQQVVRGDSAAYFCASSPDGRRTDTQYFGPGTRLTVL.